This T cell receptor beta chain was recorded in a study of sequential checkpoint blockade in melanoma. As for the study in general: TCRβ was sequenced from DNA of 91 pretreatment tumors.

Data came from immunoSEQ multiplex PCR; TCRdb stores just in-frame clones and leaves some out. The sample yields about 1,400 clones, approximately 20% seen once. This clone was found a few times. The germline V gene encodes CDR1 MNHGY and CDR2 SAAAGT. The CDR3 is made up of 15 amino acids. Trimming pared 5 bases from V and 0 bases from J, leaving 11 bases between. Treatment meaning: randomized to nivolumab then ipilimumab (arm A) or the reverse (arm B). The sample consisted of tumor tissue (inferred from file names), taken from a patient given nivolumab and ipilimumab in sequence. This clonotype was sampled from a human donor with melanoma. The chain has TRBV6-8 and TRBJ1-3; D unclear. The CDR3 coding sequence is TGTGCCAGCAGTGCCGGCGGTTCCTCTGGAAACACCATATATTTT. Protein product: CASSAGGSSGNTIYF.